The rows below give T cell receptor beta chains drawn from one sample of a study of blood T cell repertoires in COVID-19. Profiled with immunoSEQ multiplex PCR; TCRdb holds only in-frame clones, not every one. The profile shows some 120,000 clones, roughly four fifths of them singletons. Sequencing was carried out using peripheral blood. The receptors originated from a man in his 70s with active or convalescent COVID-19. Each CDR3 is given with its conserved first and last residue. A D gene is named only where the DNA matches it firmly. The size of a clone is reported for some rows only, either as once, few or many, or as a class for expanded clones.

j_call d_call v_call clone_size cdr3_aa cdr3_nt
TRBJ2-3 TRBD2 TRBV3-1/TRBV3-2 NA CASSQEDLAGVEGVNTQYF TGTGCCAGCAGCCAAGAAGACCTAGCGGGAGTAGAGGGGGTCAATACGCAGTATTTT
TRBJ2-7 NA TRBV30 NA CAWSHTSYEQYF TGTGCCTGGAGTCACACCTCCTACGAGCAGTACTTC
TRBJ1-1 TRBD1 TRBV19 few CASRLQGASPEAFF TGTGCCAGTAGGTTACAGGGGGCAAGCCCTGAAGCTTTCTTT
TRBJ2-1 NA TRBV7-8 NA CASSLVWASYNEQFF TGTGCCAGCAGCTTAGTTTGGGCGTCCTACAATGAGCAGTTCTTC
TRBJ2-7 NA TRBV5-1 once CASSADVTTPYEQYF TGCGCCAGCAGTGCCGATGTAACAACCCCCTACGAGCAGTACTTC
TRBJ2-1 TRBD1 TRBV7-9 NA CASSLGTAYNEQFF TGTGCCAGCAGCCTGGGGACAGCCTACAATGAGCAGTTCTTC
TRBJ1-2 TRBD1 TRBV6-6 NA CASNEQGVANYGYTF TGTGCCAGCAATGAACAGGGGGTTGCTAACTATGGCTACACCTTC
TRBJ1-2 NA TRBV5-6 NA CASSLAGAPNYGYTF TGTGCCAGCAGCCTAGCAGGGGCTCCTAACTATGGCTACACCTTC
TRBJ2-3 NA TRBV9 NA CASTPRAGHTDTQYF TGTGCCAGCACCCCGAGGGCGGGGCACACAGATACGCAGTATTTT
TRBJ2-7 TRBD1 TRBV5-1 NA CASSPGTGFRYEQYF TGCGCCAGCAGCCCCGGGACAGGGTTTAGATACGAGCAGTACTTC
TRBJ1-5 NA TRBV30 few CAWSVRRAGNQPQHF TGTGCCTGGAGTGTACGCAGGGCGGGCAATCAGCCCCAGCATTTT
TRBJ2-7 TRBD2 TRBV11-3 NA CASSLEGRGGAYEQYF TGTGCCAGCAGCTTAGAGGGGCGGGGGGGCGCCTACGAGCAGTACTTC
TRBJ2-3 NA TRBV19 NA CASSHDQARGDTQYF TGTGCCAGTAGCCATGACCAGGCCCGGGGAGATACGCAGTATTTT
TRBJ1-4 TRBD1 TRBV19 NA CASSISTGREEKLFF TGTGCCAGTAGTATCTCGACAGGGCGGGAAGAAAAACTGTTTTTT
TRBJ2-3 TRBD2 TRBV10-2 NA CASIGGRGDTQYF TGCGCCAGCATCGGCGGGAGAGGAGATACGCAGTATTTT
TRBJ2-1 TRBD2 TRBV27 once CASRASGAGEQFF TGTGCCAGCAGGGCTAGCGGGGCGGGTGAGCAGTTCTTC